Included here is one TCR beta chain sequence, with context. Its antigen is not yet known. Base qualities are not at hand, and no much larger clone is one base apart. This record comes from a study of blood T cell repertoires in COVID-19 (dated by TCRdb to about 2020). In terms of the full investigation: Collaborator samples came from the United States, Italy and Spain and covered acute and convalescent phases of COVID-19. Deeply sampled blood TCRbeta repertoires from subjects exposed to, actively infected with, or recovered from COVID-19 were included in the dataset. Sample metadata almost always included a de-identified subject ID, COVID-19 status, age in years and sex. The prospective study material was composed of cDNA or gDNA derived from T cells, B-cell-depleted T cells, or PBMCs. The repertoires were released in a freely available public database meant as a resource for research on the immune response to SARS-CoV-2. Where available, HLA class I and class II types were obtained from metadata supplied by the sample provider rather than from assay-based typing. Samples were obtained from the ongoing ImmuneRACE study (first 160 participants) and from about 1,300 subjects provided by 6 global collaborators. The full study reports these points: The amount of clinical and demographic metadata varied by source and participant and was provided uncurated.

TCRbeta CDR3 regions were amplified from genomic DNA by means of the immunoSEQ Assay, a bias-controlled multiplex PCR. The original methods were these. Nucleated cell counts per sample were estimated from amplification of reference gene primers within the assay. To quantify the absolute abundance of each unique TCRbeta CDR3 rearrangement, sequence reads were collapsed and filtered. Productive Simpson clonality was computed per sample as the square root of Simpson's diversity index over productive rearrangements. Here the immuneACCESS table is served through TCRdb, limited to in-frame sequences with V and J called. Missing clones are a known gap in these copies; in checked studies unresolved V genes cover under half, and the rest lacks a known reason. V and J calls and clone size are given by that table; D and trimming were obtained from the DNA. In this sample the table shows fewer than 70,000 clones, around 88% of which occur a single time. Of the sample, 15% to 20% is held by the ten largest clones.

Unmatched junction bases come to 3, with V trimmed by 4 bases and J by 7 bases. Counted from cysteine to phenylalanine, this CDR3 has 14 amino acids. The retained sequence is limited to the CDR3, 42 bases, with the frame set at the first base. Based on the germline V gene (reference sequence), the CDR1 and CDR2 sequences are LNHDA and SQIVND. One collaborating source in Seattle enrolled patients while the patients were actively infected and followed the patients over time throughout the course of disease. Whole blood was collected in K2EDTA tubes by collaborating institutions according to the institutions' own protocols. For TCRbeta analysis, collaborators shipped samples in one of three forms: frozen whole blood, isolated PBMCs, or DNA extracted from either of those sample types.

Sequenced sample: peripheral blood. The TCR comes from a man aged 40-49 years with COVID-19, enrolled during active disease. The chain employs TRBV19 and TRBJ1-4, with 10 middle bases fitting TRBD1. Here the CDR3 is given as CASSTGDRGEKLFF. The DNA is TGTGCCAGTAGTACCGGGGACAGGGGTGAAAAACTGTTTTTT.